One sample yielded the 2 T cell receptor beta chains listed below, sequenced in a study of blood T cell repertoires in COVID-19 (TCRdb year 2020). The library was prepared using the immunoSEQ multiplex PCR assay. What TCRdb holds here is the immuneACCESS table cut down to in-frame rearrangements. Part of the clones is not present; checked against another copy, under half of the missing clones reflect an unresolved V gene, and the others are unexplained. A total of more than 200,000 clones appear in this sample, around 85% of them only once. The top ten constitute 2% to 2.5% of the sample. Material: peripheral blood. Receptors originate from a woman in her forties or fifties with acute or convalescent COVID-19.

The J gene is TRBJ1-5, the V gene TRBV10-2, with D unclear. The germline CDR1 and CDR2 sequences are WSHSY and SAAADI. CDR3 length equals 13 residues. Trimming shortened V by 6 bases and J by 3 bases, and 9 bases separated the two germline ends. DNA for the CDR3: TGCGCCAGCAGGTCCACAGACAATCAGCCCCAGCATTTT. It encodes CASRSTDNQPQHF.

The chain links TRBV3-1 (or the pseudogene TRBV3-2) to TRBJ2-1; TRBD2 matches at 11 bases. The CDR3 totals 15 residues. Trimming cost V 4 bases and J 4 bases; bases outside gene matches: 3. Germline V gives CDR1 LGHDT, CDR2 YNNKEL (reference sequence). The CDR3 region is CASSPGLAGYNEQFF. The CDR3, as DNA: TGTGCCAGCAGCCCAGGACTAGCGGGTTACAATGAGCAGTTCTTC.